Following are 20 T cell receptor beta chains from one sample sequenced in a study of neoadjuvant anti-PD-1 for oral cavity cancer. The assay was immunoSEQ multiplex PCR, and TCRdb's table has in-frame clones only and misses some. This table holds approximately 72,000 clones, around 80% found once. The source was PBMCs, collected before nivolumab (anti-PD-1) treatment. Receptors were obtained from a person aged 40 to 85 with oral cavity squamous cell carcinoma.

The sample holds a few counts of this clone. The rearrangement uses TRBV5-1 and TRBJ2-2, with D perhaps assigned TRBD1 or TRBD2 (5 bases each). CDR3 length: 17 residues. CDR1 SGHRS and CDR2 YFSETQ come from the germline V gene. Between the trimmed V and J ends, which lost 0 bases and 0 bases, there was a span of 12 bases. The CDR3 nucleotides read TGCGCCAGCAGCTTGGGGCTGGGACGATCGAACACCGGGGAGCTGTTTTTT. This translates into CASSLGLGRSNTGELFF.

V and J are TRBV5-8 and TRBJ1-4; D unresolved. The ends were cut back, 3 bases at V and 8 bases at J, with 14 bases in the middle. The CDR3 is 14 residues long. Germline V gene data show CDR1 as SGHTS and CDR2 as YDEGEE. This CDR3 is CASSSGRDWEKLFF. As DNA, the CDR3 is TGTGCCAGCAGCTCCGGGAGGGATTGGGAAAAACTGTTTTTT.

J is TRBJ1-5 and V is TRBV6-1, with D unclear. The CDR3 sequence is 16 residues long. With 2 bases removed from V and 3 bases from J, the gap between germline ends came to 14 bases. Per the germline V gene, CDR1 is MNHNS and CDR2 is SASEGT. CDR3 in amino acids: CASSEPRTGINQPQHF. Here the CDR3 DNA reads TGTGCCAGCAGTGAACCGCGGACGGGAATCAATCAGCCCCAGCATTTT.

The chain recombines TRBV19 with TRBJ1-4; D unclear. There are 15 residues in the CDR3. Germline assignment: CDR1 LNHDA and CDR2 SQIVND (reference sequence). Between the trimmed V and J ends, which lost 6 bases and 2 bases, there was a span of 13 bases. The CDR3 sequence is CASSPLKSTNEKLFF. The DNA of the CDR3 is TGTGCCAGTAGCCCCCTAAAATCGACTAATGAAAAACTGTTTTTT. The full variable domain, with the rest looked up from reference TRBV19 and TRBJ1-4, is DGGITQSPKYLFRKEGQNVTLSCEQNLNHDAMYWYRQDPGQGLRLIYYSQIVNDFQKGDIAEGYSVSREKKESFPLTVTSAQKNPTAFYLCASSPLKSTNEKLFFGSGTQLSVL.

The genes are TRBV6-1 and TRBJ1-3, with D hard to call. The germline V and J ends were trimmed by 6 bases and 0 bases, with 12 bases remaining between them. CDR3 length: 15 residues. CDR1 and CDR2 (germline): MNHNS, SASEGT. The CDR3 sequence: CASSNRDYSGNTIYF. The CDR3 DNA reads TGTGCCAGCAGCAACCGGGATTACTCTGGAAACACCATATATTTT.

V is TRBV28 and J is TRBJ1-1, with TRBD1 as a possible D gene (5 bases). The CDR3 contains 13 residues. CDR1 and CDR2 from the germline V gene are MDHEN and SYDVKM. The germline V and J ends were trimmed by 6 bases and 1 base, with 9 bases remaining between them. Here the CDR3 DNA reads TGTGCCAGCAGATTCGGGGGGAACACTGAAGCTTTCTTT. Translated, it gives CASRFGGNTEAFF.

This chain uses TRBV29-1 with TRBJ1-4; TRBD1 agrees at 7 bases. CDR1 is SQVTM and CDR2 is ANQGSEA in the germline V gene. Unmatched junction bases numbered 6, after V lost 4 bases and J lost 7 bases. The CDR3 is 13 residues long. The DNA for the CDR3 is TGCAGCGTTGTAGGGGGCGTGGGTGAAAAACTGTTTTTT. Protein: CSVVGGVGEKLFF.

The V and J genes are TRBV27 and TRBJ1-5; D is ambiguous. The V end lost 5 bases, the J end lost 0 bases, and 11 bases lay between the germline ends. The CDR3 consists of 15 residues. Per germline, CDR1 MNHEY and CDR2 SMNVEV (reference sequence). The CDR3 region is CASSPRTDSNQPQHF. CDR3 sequence (DNA): TGTGCCAGCAGTCCTCGGACGGATAGCAATCAGCCCCAGCATTTT.

The chain is built from TRBV6-5 and TRBJ2-5, with D perhaps matching TRBD2 (5 bases). Germline V gene lookup returns CDR1 MNHEY and CDR2 SVGAGI. This CDR3 has 14 residues. Trimming removed 8 bases from V and 5 bases from J, with 18 bases in between. CDR3 coding DNA: TGTGCCAGCCCCCGGGGTCGGCTAGATGAGACCCAGTACTTC. Translated, it gives CASPRGRLDETQYF.

The rearrangement joins TRBV4-2 to TRBJ2-1; TRBD2 matches 9 bases. J was trimmed by 3 bases and V by 3 bases; bases with no gene match: 6. Germline V gene data show CDR1 as LGHNA and CDR2 as YNFKEQ. The CDR3 consists of 16 residues. CDR3 region: CASSQTTSGLYNEQFF. The CDR3 coding sequence is TGTGCCAGCAGCCAGACGACTAGCGGCCTCTACAATGAGCAGTTCTTC.

V and J are TRBV4-1 and TRBJ2-5; 10 bases line up with TRBD1. V dropped 1 base and J dropped 4; count of bases not matched to a gene: 6. The V gene's germline CDR1 is MGHRA and CDR2 YSYEKL. The CDR3 runs 16 residues. CDR3 protein: CASSQVGQGLRETQYF. CDR3 nucleotides: TGCGCCAGCAGCCAAGTGGGACAGGGGTTGCGAGAGACCCAGTACTTC.

The chain joins TRBV6-1 to TRBJ2-5; TRBD1 matches 9 bases. The DNA end favors TRBJ2-7, so the J call may be wrong. The CDR3 runs 16 residues. CDR1 is MNHNS and CDR2 is SASEGT in the germline V gene. The CDR3 bases are TGTGCCAGCAGTGAAGCGTCGGACAGGGGAAGGCACGAGCAGTACTTC. Protein: CASSEASDRGRHEQYF.

This clone was seen only a few times. V usage is TRBV11-3 and J usage is TRBJ2-1, with TRBD2 matching over 8 bases. The CDR3 is 14 amino acids. Trimming removed 1 base from V and 7 bases from J; junction bases left unmatched: 3. From germline, CDR1 is SGHNT and CDR2 YENEEA. The CDR3 DNA is TGTGCCAGCAGCTTAGGCGGGAGGCCTAATGAGCAGTTCTTC. Amino acids: CASSLGGRPNEQFF.

The CDR3 loop reads CAWSVGMSREQYF. CDR3 DNA sequence: TGTGCCTGGAGCGTTGGGATGTCGAGGGAGCAGTACTTC. The chain uses TRBV30 and TRBJ2-7; D gene uncertain. V was shortened by 3 bases and J by 7 bases, with 16 bases between the two germline ends. The germline V gene encodes CDR1 GTSNPN and CDR2 SVGIG (reference sequence). The CDR3 contains 13 residues.

The V call is TRBV4-2, the J call TRBJ2-1; 13 nucleotides line up with TRBD2. Losses at the gene ends were 4 bases for V and 5 bases for J; bases not matched to a gene: 8. The V gene's germline CDR1 is LGHNA and CDR2 YNFKEQ. The CDR3 loop spans 17 amino acids. This chain's CDR3 is CASSLDPGTSGNNEQFF. In DNA form, the CDR3 reads TGTGCCAGCAGCCTAGACCCCGGGACTAGCGGGAACAATGAGCAGTTCTTC.

The gene calls are TRBV19 and TRBJ1-1; 9 nucleotides agree with TRBD1. Germline values: CDR1 LNHDA, CDR2 SQIVND (reference sequence). J gave up 1 base and V 6 bases, and 9 bases lay outside the gene matches. There are 16 residues in the CDR3. CDR3 region: CASRLGQGRWNTEAFF. The CDR3 bases are TGTGCCAGTAGACTAGGACAGGGGAGATGGAACACTGAAGCTTTCTTT.

The chain uses TRBV6-6 and TRBJ2-7, with 12 positions matching TRBD2. V shed 7 bases and J 3 bases; nucleotides not matched to a gene: 7. CDR3 size: 15 residues. Germline V gene lookup returns CDR1 MNHNY and CDR2 SVGAGI (reference sequence). CDR3 DNA: TGTGCCAGCACCACTAGGACTAGCGGGGTCTACGAGCAGTACTTC. As protein: CASTTRTSGVYEQYF.

The J gene is TRBJ1-2, the V gene TRBV14, with a weak D call TRBD1 (6 bases). The germline V and J ends were trimmed by 8 bases and 1 base, with 14 bases remaining between them. Germline V gene lookup returns CDR1 SGHDN and CDR2 FVKESK. This CDR3 is 14 amino acids long. This CDR3 is CASSVGGINYGYTF. As DNA, the CDR3 is TGTGCCAGCTCCGTAGGGGGGATTAACTATGGCTACACCTTC.

The V gene is TRBV28, the J gene TRBJ2-5; 7 bases match TRBD2. Germline CDR1 reads MDHEN; CDR2 reads SYDVKM. V was clipped by 4 bases and J by 5 bases; unmatched bases: 7. The CDR3 contains 14 residues. CDR3 amino acids: CASSSGGGPETQYF. DNA for the CDR3: TGTGCCAGCAGTTCTGGGGGAGGGCCTGAGACCCAGTACTTC.

The chain links TRBV2 to TRBJ2-7; D remains ambiguous. Trimming cost V 6 bases and J 0 bases, with 15 bases left between them. Germline V gene lookup returns CDR1 SNHLY and CDR2 FYNNEI. This CDR3 has 15 amino acids. Here the CDR3 reads CASSPALNLSYEQYF. The CDR3 coding sequence is TGTGCCAGCAGCCCCGCTCTCAACCTCTCCTACGAGCAGTACTTC.